This TCR beta chain was recorded in a study of T cells in Graves' hyperthyroidism and ophthalmopathy. Study details: Sampling of peripheral blood happened at initial diagnosis, prior to any treatment.

Amplified TCR beta CDR3 regions derived from RNA transcripts. TCR CDR3 underwent first-round RT-PCR with the HTBI primer set. TCRdb recomputed calls from the multiplex PCR reads with MiXCR, one row per CDR3 protein. The repertoire holds about 720,000 distinct CDR3 sequences, with 18% as singletons. This clonotype was found a few times. Its antigen remains unidentified. This CDR3 contains 16 residues. The trim removed 3 bases at V and 4 bases at J, leaving 7 bases unmatched. CDR1 and CDR2 (germline): LGHDT, YNNKEL (reference sequence). Study-wide results and caveats: Separating ophthalmopathy from stable hyperthyroidism was achieved by a 13 V-J model.

Material for sequencing was blood. This chain uses TRBV3-1 with TRBJ2-1, with 9 bases lining up with TRBD2. The source is a woman in her 50s with Graves' hyperthyroidism that later progressed to Graves' ophthalmopathy. Here the CDR3 reads CASSHGLAGVYNEQFF. Written as DNA, the CDR3 is TGTGCCAGCAGCCACGGCTTAGCGGGGGTATACAATGAGCAGTTCTTC.